One sample yielded the 4 T cell receptor beta chains listed below, sequenced in a study of shared clonotypes between healthy human individuals. The protocol was immunoSEQ multiplex PCR, while the TCRdb copy is restricted to in-frame clones and leaves out a portion. The table has about 1.1 million clones, 75% to 85% seen once. Material for sequencing was memory CD4+ T cells from PBMCs. Subset meaning: CD45RA-negative fraction. These receptors came from a man aged 18-30 years in good health. Some clones in this sample may be carry-over from other donors' samples.

CDR3 coding DNA: TGTGCCAGCAGCTTACCCCCTAGCGGGAGGAGACGGTACGAGCAGTACTTC. It translates to CASSLPPSGRRRYEQYF. This sequence joins TRBV7-2 and TRBJ2-7; TRBD2 matches at 11 bases. Germline values: CDR1 SGHTA, CDR2 FQGNSA. The CDR3 loop spans 17 amino acids. Trimming removed 2 bases from V and 4 bases from J; junction bases left unmatched: 10. Supplemented by reference TRBV7-2 and TRBJ2-7, the full variable domain reads GAGVSQSPSNKVTEKGKDVELRCDPISGHTALYWYRQSLGQGLEFLIYFQGNSAPDKSGLPSDRFSAERTGGSVSTLTIQRTQQEDSAVYLCASSLPPSGRRRYEQYFGPGTRLTVT.

The J gene is TRBJ2-1, the V gene TRBV28; 12 bases align to TRBD2. The V and J ends lost 2 bases and 7 bases, in that order; junction bases with no gene match: 24. The CDR3 loop spans 22 amino acids. CDR1 and CDR2 from the germline V gene are MDHEN and SYDVKM. CDR3 in amino acids: CASSLGRIGLRTSGIRGNEQFF. In nucleotides, the CDR3 is TGTGCCAGCAGTTTAGGCCGGATCGGTCTGCGGACTAGCGGGATTCGCGGGAATGAGCAGTTCTTC.

This clone has a handful of counts. This chain links TRBV5-1 with TRBJ2-1; 7 bases agree with TRBD2. The CDR3 is 14 amino acids. Trimming took 6 bases from V and 5 from J; bases not matched to a gene: 8. Germline V gives CDR1 SGHRS, CDR2 YFSETQ. CDR3 DNA: TGCGCCAGCACGACTAGCCTCACAAACAATGAGCAGTTCTTC. Translation gives CASTTSLTNNEQFF.

This clone occurred a few times. The chain joins TRBV7-8 to TRBJ1-1; D remains ambiguous. The CDR3 has 14 amino acids. Germline V gene lookup returns CDR1 SGHVS and CDR2 FQNEAQ. Trimming cost V 3 bases and J 2 bases, with 10 bases left between them. The CDR3 is CASSFGRINTEAFF. CDR3 DNA sequence: TGTGCCAGCAGCTTCGGACGGATCAACACTGAAGCTTTCTTT.